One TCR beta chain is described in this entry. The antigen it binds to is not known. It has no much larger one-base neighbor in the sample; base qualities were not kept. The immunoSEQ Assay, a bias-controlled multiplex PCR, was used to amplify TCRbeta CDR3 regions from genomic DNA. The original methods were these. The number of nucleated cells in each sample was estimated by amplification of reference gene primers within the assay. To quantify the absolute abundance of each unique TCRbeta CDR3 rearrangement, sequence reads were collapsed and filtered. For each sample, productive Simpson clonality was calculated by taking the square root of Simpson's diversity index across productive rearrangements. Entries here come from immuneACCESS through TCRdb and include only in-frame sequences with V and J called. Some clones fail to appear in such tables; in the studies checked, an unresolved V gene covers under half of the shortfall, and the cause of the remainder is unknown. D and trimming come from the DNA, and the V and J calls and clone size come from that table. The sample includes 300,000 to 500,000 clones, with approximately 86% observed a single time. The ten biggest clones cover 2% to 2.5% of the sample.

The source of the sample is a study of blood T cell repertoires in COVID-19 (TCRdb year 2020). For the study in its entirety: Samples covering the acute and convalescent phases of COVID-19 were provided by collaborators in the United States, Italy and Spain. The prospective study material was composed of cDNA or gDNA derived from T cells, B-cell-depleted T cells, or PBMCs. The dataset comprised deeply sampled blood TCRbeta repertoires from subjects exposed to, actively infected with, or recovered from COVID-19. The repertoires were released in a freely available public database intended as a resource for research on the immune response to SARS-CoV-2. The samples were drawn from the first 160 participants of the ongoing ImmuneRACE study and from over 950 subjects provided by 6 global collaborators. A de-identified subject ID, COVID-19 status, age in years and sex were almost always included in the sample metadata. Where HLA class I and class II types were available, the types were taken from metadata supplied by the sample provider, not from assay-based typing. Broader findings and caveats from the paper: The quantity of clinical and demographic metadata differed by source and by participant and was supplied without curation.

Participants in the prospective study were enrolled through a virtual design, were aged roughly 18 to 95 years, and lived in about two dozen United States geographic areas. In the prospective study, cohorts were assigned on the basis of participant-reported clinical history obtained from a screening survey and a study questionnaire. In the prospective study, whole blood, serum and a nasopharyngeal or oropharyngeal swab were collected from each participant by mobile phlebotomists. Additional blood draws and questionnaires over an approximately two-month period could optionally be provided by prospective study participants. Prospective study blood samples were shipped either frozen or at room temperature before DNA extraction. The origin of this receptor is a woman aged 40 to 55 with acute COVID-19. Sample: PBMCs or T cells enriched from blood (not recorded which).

For the CDR3, the sequence is CASSPWTGGHTEAFF. The nucleotide sequence reads as follows: TGTGCCAGCAGCCCTTGGACAGGGGGGCACACTGAAGCTTTCTTT. The sequence links TRBV3-1 (or the pseudogene TRBV3-2) to TRBJ1-1, and TRBD1 aligns with 10 junction nucleotides. The CDR3 numbers 15 residues from cysteine through phenylalanine. Left in the record is the CDR3 DNA by itself, 45 bases read in frame from the first base. The germline V end is reduced by 4 bases and the J end by 3 bases; junction bases left unmatched: 5. The CDR1 and CDR2 encoded by the germline V gene (reference sequence) are LGHDT and YNNKEL.